The 32 T cell receptor beta chains reported below all come from one sample, sequenced in a study of CD8+CD57+ T cells in acquired aplastic anemia. Those patients picked for sequencing had displayed CD8+CD57+ cell expansion on flow cytometry. The use of genomic DNA as template underpinned the TCR beta VDJ and CDR3 profiling. One entry per CDR3 protein results from TCRdb running MiXCR on the reads. The data contain some 120,000 distinct CDR3 sequences, roughly 55% of them singletons. The sequenced material came from sorted CD4+, CD8+, or CD8+CD57+ T cells (not recorded which) from PBMCs. All receptors derive from a human donor with aplastic anemia.

The chain carries TRBV7-9 and TRBJ2-7, with D maybe TRBD2 (6 bases). The germline V gene encodes CDR1 SEHNR and CDR2 FQNEAQ (reference sequence). V was shortened by 4 bases and J by 6 bases, with 10 bases between the two germline ends. The CDR3 runs to 12 residues. In nucleotides, the CDR3 is TGTGCCAGCAGCTACTCGGGAGTCGAGCAGTACTTC. Translation gives CASSYSGVEQYF.

J is TRBJ1-2 and V is TRBV5-5; D may be TRBD1 (6 bases). The CDR3 is 16 residues long. Trimming took off 0 bases at V and 4 bases at J, with 16 bases between the two ends. Germline V gives CDR1 SGHKS, CDR2 YYEKEE (reference sequence). Written as DNA, the CDR3 is TGTGCCAGCAGCTTGGCCCCGGACGGCAGGGGCTATGGCTACACCTTC. This translates into CASSLAPDGRGYGYTF.

This clonotype was found many times. The chain is built from TRBV5-4 and TRBJ1-1, with TRBD1 identical over 7 bases. CDR3 length: 15 amino acids. From germline, CDR1 is SGHNT and CDR2 YYREEE (reference sequence). V lost 5 bases and J lost 3; bases outside the gene matches: 10. This CDR3 is CASRNSLGGYTEAFF. The CDR3 bases are TGTGCCAGCAGGAACTCGTTAGGGGGCTACACTGAAGCTTTCTTT. Full variable domain (outside the CDR3, taken from reference TRBV5-4 and TRBJ1-1): ETGVTQSPTHLIKTRGQQVTLRCSSQSGHNTVSWYQQALGQGPQFIFQYYREEENGRGNFPPRFSGLQFPNYSSELNVNALELDDSALYLCASRNSLGGYTEAFFGQGTRLTVV.

The chain combines TRBV20-1 with TRBJ2-7; possible D gene TRBD2, 5 bases. The germline V gene has CDR1 DFQATT and CDR2 SNEGSKA (reference sequence). Trimming took 7 bases from V and 5 from J, leaving 15 bases between them. The CDR3 spans 12 residues. CDR3: CSGGRGPHEQYF. CDR3 bases: TGCAGTGGCGGGCGAGGGCCCCACGAGCAGTACTTC.

The V call is TRBV29-1, the J call TRBJ2-2, with D tentatively TRBD1 (6 bases). Trimming stripped 7 bases from V and 0 bases from J, with 15 bases between. The CDR3 spans 15 residues. The germline CDR1 and CDR2 sequences are SQVTM and ANQGSEA. The CDR3 bases are TGCAGCGCTAGAAGGACAGCCGCGAACACCGGGGAGCTGTTTTTT. Encoded protein: CSARRTAANTGELFF.

The chain joins TRBV4-1 to TRBJ1-5, with D tentatively TRBD1 (5 bases). The germline V gene has CDR1 MGHRA and CDR2 YSYEKL. V was cut by 1 base and J by 5 bases, with 9 bases left in between. This CDR3 is 14 amino acids long. CDR3 sequence (DNA): TGCGCCAGCAGCCAAGTCGAGGGGCATCAGCCCCAGCATTTT. It codes for CASSQVEGHQPQHF.

This clonotype was seen repeatedly, ten times or more. The chain combines TRBV9 with TRBJ1-4; a weak D match, TRBD1 (6 bases). CDR3 length: 15 residues. The germline V and J ends were trimmed by 0 bases and 0 bases, with 6 bases remaining between them. In germline, CDR1 is SGDLS, CDR2 YYNGEE. CDR3 sequence: CASSVGQATNEKLFF. In DNA, the CDR3 is TGTGCCAGCAGCGTAGGACAGGCAACTAATGAAAAACTGTTTTTT. Full variable domain (remainder filled in from reference TRBV9 and TRBJ1-4): DSGVTQTPKHLITATGQRVTLRCSPRSGDLSVYWYQQSLDQGLQFLIQYYNGEERAKGNILERFSAQQFPDLHSELNLSSLELGDSALYFCASSVGQATNEKLFFGSGTQLSVL.

J is TRBJ1-5 and V is TRBV2, with 10 positions matching TRBD1. V was clipped by 6 bases and J by 7 bases; unmatched bases: 3. Germline CDR1 reads SNHLY; CDR2 reads FYNNEI. The CDR3 totals 13 residues. This chain's CDR3 is CASRGQGRQPQHF. The CDR3 DNA is TGTGCCAGCAGGGGACAGGGGCGCCAGCCCCAGCATTTT.

This chain joins TRBV7-3 and TRBJ1-5, with D hard to call. V dropped 0 bases and J dropped 6 bases, with 6 bases sitting between them. The CDR3 contains 13 residues. The germline gives CDR1 SGHTA, CDR2 FQGTGA. CDR3 in DNA: TGTGCCAGCAGCTTAACAAGAACTCAGCCCCAGCATTTT. This codes for CASSLTRTQPQHF.

This rearrangement joins TRBV7-7 to TRBJ2-5; 12 bases align to TRBD2. The junction had 3 bases not matched to a gene; V was cut back by 5 bases and J by 2 bases. CDR1 is SSHAT, CDR2 FNYEAQ, per germline (reference sequence). There are 15 residues in the CDR3. The CDR3 DNA is TGTGCCAGCAGCCCAGGACTAGCGGGGCAAGAGACCCAGTACTTC. Protein: CASSPGLAGQETQYF.

This clonotype was seen many times. This chain connects TRBV10-2 to TRBJ2-1; 10 bases are a match to TRBD2. Germline V lookup: CDR1 WSHSY, CDR2 SAAADI. The CDR3 covers 14 residues. The junction had 4 bases not matched to a gene; V was cut back by 8 bases and J by 3 bases. The CDR3 DNA reads TGCGCCAGCGCCGGACTAGCGGACTACAATGAGCAGTTCTTC. Its protein is CASAGLADYNEQFF.

The rearrangement joins TRBV29-1 to TRBJ2-5; the D is unclear. Per the germline V gene, CDR1 is SQVTM and CDR2 is ANQGSEA. The V end was cut by 2 bases, the J end by 5 bases, with 9 bases between. This CDR3 is built from 12 residues. The CDR3 DNA reads as TGCAGCGTTGAACACCTCGGCGAGACCCAGTACTTC. It is translated as CSVEHLGETQYF. The full variable domain, its missing parts supplied by reference TRBV29-1 and TRBJ2-5, is SAVISQKPSRDICQRGTSLTIQCQVDSQVTMMFWYRQQPGQSLTLIATANQGSEATYESGFVIDKFPISRPNLTFSTLTVSNMSPEDSSIYLCSVEHLGETQYFGPGTRLLVL.

The rearrangement joins TRBV19 to TRBJ2-2; the D gene is possibly TRBD1 (6 bases). Germline CDR1 and CDR2: LNHDA and SQIVND (reference sequence). This CDR3 has 13 residues. V was shortened by 5 bases and J by 4 bases, with 8 bases between the two germline ends. The CDR3 protein is CASSLQGTGELFF. The CDR3 nucleotides are TGTGCCAGTAGTCTACAGGGCACCGGGGAGCTGTTTTTT.

The genes are TRBV6-1 and TRBJ2-7; 11 nucleotides align to TRBD1. The CDR3 totals 13 residues. The germline CDR1 and CDR2 sequences are MNHNS and SASEGT. V shed 7 bases and J 7 bases; nucleotides not matched to a gene: 6. Written as DNA, the CDR3 is TGTGCCAGCAAGGGACAGGGGGAGTGGGAGCAGTACTTC. Translating gives CASKGQGEWEQYF.

V gene TRBV7-2 combines with J gene TRBJ2-4; tentatively, D is TRBD1 or TRBD2 (5 bases each). The CDR3 runs 11 residues. Trimming removed 2 bases from V and 11 bases from J, with 7 bases in between. CDR1 SGHTA and CDR2 FQGNSA come from the germline V gene. CDR3 sequence: CASSLWGLQYF. As DNA, the CDR3 is TGTGCCAGCAGCTTATGGGGACTTCAGTACTTC.

This rearrangement joins TRBV19 to TRBJ1-2, with D possibly matching TRBD1 (6 bases). The CDR3 runs to 13 residues. Germline V gene data show CDR1 as LNHDA and CDR2 as SQIVND (reference sequence). V shed 5 bases and J shed 7 bases, with 14 bases lying between them. The CDR3 region has the DNA TGTGCCAGTAGTGGCGGGACACGGCTTGGCTACACCTTC. It codes for CASSGGTRLGYTF.

The chain is built from TRBV10-3 and TRBJ1-2; D is unresolved. Germline V gene lookup returns CDR1 ENHRY and CDR2 SYGVKD. V was cut by 6 bases and J by 8 bases, with 10 bases left in between. CDR3 length equals 11 residues. Written as DNA, the CDR3 is TGTGCCATCAGGCTGGCGGGGGGCTACACCTTC. Translation gives CAIRLAGGYTF.

The chain links TRBV19 to TRBJ1-5; a weak D match, TRBD1 (5 bases). CDR1 and CDR2 (germline): LNHDA, SQIVND (reference sequence). The CDR3 sequence is 14 residues long. Trimming took off 3 bases at V and 6 bases at J, with 12 bases between the two ends. In nucleotides, the CDR3 is TGTGCCAGTAGTATGGGGCAGGGTAGTCAGCCCCAGCATTTT. It is translated as CASSMGQGSQPQHF.

As for this clonotype: Possible read error: a much larger clone is one base away. This chain joins TRBV5-2 and TRBJ2-5; the DNA was not used to check the table's D call, TRBD1. TRBV5-2 is noted as a pseudogene. This CDR3 comprises 15 residues. The CDR3: CASNHQGQGVETQYF. The CDR3 coding sequence is TGCGCCAGCAACCACCAGGGACAGGGGGTCGAGACCCAGTACTTC.

This clonotype was found once. The chain couples TRBV6-2 or TRBV6-3 to TRBJ1-5, with D hard to call. V was pared by 7 bases and J by 0 bases, with 7 bases between. Germline values: CDR1 MNHEY, CDR2 SVGEGT. This CDR3 spans 13 amino acids. The CDR3, as DNA: TGTGCCAGCATGTATGATAGCAATCAGCCCCAGCATTTT. Translating it yields CASMYDSNQPQHF.

In its sample, this clonotype was seen a few times. In DNA form, the CDR3 reads TGTGCCAGCAGTGAATTAGGGATCCGCGGGAACACTGAAGCTTTCTTT. Amino acid sequence: CASSELGIRGNTEAFF. The gene calls are TRBV25-1 and TRBJ1-1, with unresolved D. In germline, CDR1 is MGHDK, CDR2 SYGVNS. With 1 base removed from V and 1 base from J, the gap between germline ends came to 13 bases. The CDR3 contains 16 residues.

The rearrangement links TRBV4-1 to TRBJ2-2, with unresolved D. The CDR3 has 13 residues. Trimming left V 3 bases short and J 7 bases short, with 9 bases between. Germline loops: CDR1 MGHRA, CDR2 YSYEKL. CDR3 nucleotide sequence: TGCGCCAGCAGCCACCAAGCGAGCGGGGAGCTGTTTTTT. This sequence encodes CASSHQASGELFF.

The V call is TRBV20-1, the J call TRBJ2-5; D is possibly TRBD1 (5 bases). Germline CDR1 DFQATT, CDR2 SNEGSKA (reference sequence). The CDR3 is 14 residues long. V lost 1 base and J lost 0, with 9 bases in between. CDR3 loop: CSARGQTYQETQYF. DNA of the CDR3: TGCAGTGCTAGAGGACAGACCTACCAAGAGACCCAGTACTTC.

The chain is built from TRBV7-7 and TRBJ2-5, with D perhaps TRBD1 or TRBD2 (7 bases each). The ends were cut back, 5 bases at V and 4 bases at J, with 20 bases in the middle. From germline, CDR1 is SSHAT and CDR2 FNYEAQ (reference sequence). The CDR3 has 16 amino acids. CDR3 loop: CASSPAGTAFSETQYF. The DNA of the CDR3 is TGTGCCAGCAGCCCAGCGGGGACAGCCTTCTCAGAGACCCAGTACTTC.

V usage is TRBV10-3 and J usage is TRBJ1-1; D remains ambiguous. CDR1 is ENHRY and CDR2 is SYGVKD in the germline V gene. Trimming took off 8 bases at V and 6 bases at J, with 16 bases between the two ends. The CDR3 is 13 amino acids. As DNA, the CDR3 is TGTGCCATCGGGTCTGCCAGTATCGCTGAAGCTTTCTTT. As protein: CAIGSASIAEAFF.

The gene calls are TRBV2 and TRBJ1-1; maybe TRBD1 (6 bases). Germline assignment: CDR1 SNHLY and CDR2 FYNNEI. V lost 7 bases to trimming and J lost 2 bases, with 11 bases between them. CDR3 length: 13 residues. In nucleotides, the CDR3 is TGTGCCAGCACTGCAGGGGTAAACACTGAAGCTTTCTTT. It specifies CASTAGVNTEAFF.

There are many counts of this clonotype. The chain couples TRBV4-3 to TRBJ1-1, with TRBD1 as a possible D gene (6 bases). V was cut by 0 bases and J by 2 bases, with 10 bases left in between. The CDR3 loop spans 15 amino acids. Germline loops: CDR1 LGHNA, CDR2 YSLEER. The CDR3 DNA sequence: TGCGCCAGCAGCCAAGATTCAGGGGCCAACACTGAAGCTTTCTTT. It codes for CASSQDSGANTEAFF.

This rearrangement joins TRBV20-1 to TRBJ2-1; TRBD2 matches 12 bases. This CDR3 contains 14 residues. The V segment lost 5 bases and the J segment 5 bases; nucleotides outside the gene matches: 4. The germline CDR1 and CDR2 sequences are DFQATT and SNEGSKA (reference sequence). For the CDR3, the DNA is TGCAGTGCTTCCCGACTAGCGGGGGACAATGAGCAGTTCTTC. Translation gives CSASRLAGDNEQFF.

As to this clonotype: This may come from a read error, since a much larger clone is one base off. This chain links TRBV5-6 with TRBJ1-2; tentative D call: TRBD1 (5 bases). The CDR3 runs to 13 residues. The V and J ends lost 3 bases and 6 bases respectively, with 12 bases between them. Germline lookup yields CDR1 SGHDT and CDR2 YYEEEE. The CDR3 here is CASSSMTENGYTF. The CDR3 nucleotides are TGTGCCAGCAGCTCTATGACAGAGAATGGCTACACCTTC.

The V call is TRBV10-1, the J call TRBJ2-5; a possible D gene is TRBD1 (6 bases). CDR1 and CDR2 from the germline V gene are WNHNN and SYGVQD (reference sequence). This CDR3 is built from 13 residues. Trimming removed 7 bases at V and 4 bases at J, with 13 bases between. The CDR3 region is CASTNRERETQYF. The CDR3 nucleotides read TGCGCCAGCACCAACAGGGAGCGAGAGACCCAGTACTTC.

The chain joins TRBV2 to TRBJ2-7; either TRBD1 or TRBD2 may supply D (5 bases each). This CDR3 has 15 residues. V was pared by 5 bases and J by 2 bases, with 16 bases between. CDR1 is SNHLY and CDR2 is FYNNEI in the germline V gene. The CDR3 is CASSQQMGVTYEQYF. The CDR3 bases are TGTGCCAGCAGTCAACAGATGGGGGTTACCTACGAGCAGTACTTC.

With regard to this clonotype: One end of the junction is discordant with germline, which a read error may explain. The chain's CDR3 is CASTGGGGTSYEQHF. The DNA of the CDR3 is TGTGCCAGCACGGGAGGGGGGGGGACATCCTACGAGCAGCACTTC. The chain carries TRBV27 and TRBJ2-7, with TRBD2 matching 8 bases. From germline, CDR1 is MNHEY and CDR2 SMNVEV (reference sequence). The CDR3 loop spans 15 amino acids.